The 10 T cell receptor beta chains in this list originate from one sample, sequenced in a study of shared clonotypes between healthy human individuals. Profiling relied on immunoSEQ multiplex PCR, and the TCRdb table lists in-frame clones only, not all of them. The sample shows 950,000 to 1,300,000 clones, about 76% of them seen only once. What was sequenced was memory CD4+ T cells sorted from blood. As for subset: CD45RA-negative fraction. Receptor source: a young man in good health.

This rearrangement joins TRBV2 to TRBJ2-1; 8 nucleotides match TRBD2. The CDR3 consists of 14 residues. Losses at the gene ends were 9 bases for V and 1 base for J; bases not matched to a gene: 5. Looked up from germline, CDR1 is SNHLY and CDR2 is FYNNEI. The CDR3 protein is CASPGLVSYNEQFF. The CDR3 coding sequence is TGTGCCAGTCCGGGACTAGTATCCTACAATGAGCAGTTCTTC.

The chain carries TRBV6-6 and TRBJ1-2, with TRBD1 matching 7 bases. V shed 3 bases, J shed 0 bases, and the junction held 4 bases outside the gene matches. This CDR3 is built from 15 residues. The germline gives CDR1 MNHNY, CDR2 SVGAGI (reference sequence). CDR3 loop: CASSYRDRTNYGYTF. CDR3 sequence (DNA): TGTGCCAGCAGTTATCGGGACAGAACTAACTATGGCTACACCTTC.

The chain is built from TRBV6-5 and TRBJ1-6; D is unresolved. V lost 2 bases to trimming and J lost 5 bases, with 4 bases between them. The CDR3 has 13 residues. Germline V lookup: CDR1 MNHEY, CDR2 SVGAGI. Here the CDR3 reads CASSYLDNSPLHF. DNA for the CDR3: TGTGCCAGCAGTTACCTTGATAATTCACCCCTCCACTTT.

The CDR3 loop reads CASSPWGSGVSTDTQYF. For the CDR3, the DNA is TGTGCCAGCAGCCCCTGGGGGAGCGGGGTAAGCACAGATACGCAGTATTTT. The chain links TRBV7-3 to TRBJ2-3, with 7 bases fitting TRBD2. The CDR3 extends over 17 amino acids. After removal of 5 bases from V and 0 bases from J, the junction contained 11 bases not matched to a gene. Germline CDR1 is SGHTA and CDR2 is FQGTGA.

This sequence joins TRBV7-6 and TRBJ2-3; TRBD2 agrees at 10 bases. The V and J ends lost 5 bases and 3 bases, in that order; junction bases with no gene match: 5. This CDR3 contains 15 residues. Looked up from germline, CDR1 is SGHVS and CDR2 is FNYEAQ. The CDR3 loop reads CASSGLAVQTDTQYF. The CDR3 DNA follows: TGTGCCAGCAGCGGACTAGCGGTTCAAACAGATACGCAGTATTTT.

The V gene is TRBV28, the J gene TRBJ1-2; 7 nucleotides agree with TRBD1. J lost 8 bases, V lost 2 bases, and 20 bases had no gene match. The CDR3 spans 18 residues. Germline V gene lookup returns CDR1 MDHEN and CDR2 SYDVKM. CDR3 region: CASSLQVARGGARSGYTF. CDR3 sequence (DNA): TGTGCCAGCAGTTTACAAGTAGCACGAGGGGGCGCAAGGTCCGGCTACACCTTC.

This clone was counted once. Other DNA sequences in this sample translate to the same CDR3. This rearrangement joins TRBV18 to TRBJ2-7; D uncertain. V was cut by 4 bases and J by 4 bases, with 5 bases left in between. CDR3 length: 11 amino acids. Germline values: CDR1 KGHSH, CDR2 LQKENI. For the CDR3, the DNA is TGTGCCAGCTCACGGGATTACGAGCAGTACTTC. This codes for CASSRDYEQYF. Full variable domain (outside the CDR3, taken from reference TRBV18 and TRBJ2-7): NAGVMQNPRHLVRRRGQEARLRCSPMKGHSHVYWYRQLPEEGLKFMVYLQKENIIDESGMPKERFSAEFPKEGPSILRIQQVVRGDSAAYFCASSRDYEQYFGPGTRLTVT.

This rearrangement joins TRBV30 to TRBJ2-6; D remains unclear. The CDR3 is made up of 15 amino acids. Germline-derived CDR1 and CDR2 are GTSNPN and SVGIG (reference sequence). The V gene lost 2 bases and the J gene lost 0 bases, with 8 bases spanning the gap. The DNA of the CDR3 is TGTGCCTGGAGTCTCTGGGGCTCTGGGGCCAACGTCCTGACTTTC. It codes for CAWSLWGSGANVLTF.

This clone was picked up one time. The CDR3 spells CASSAGLLQPQHF. The DNA of the CDR3 is TGTGCCAGCAGTGCGGGCCTGCTTCAGCCCCAGCATTTT. The rearrangement links TRBV6-5 to TRBJ1-5; no clear D gene. CDR3 length: 13 residues. Germline loops: CDR1 MNHEY, CDR2 SVGAGI. Between the trimmed V and J ends, which lost 5 bases and 6 bases, there was a span of 11 bases.

This chain joins TRBV28 and TRBJ2-5; 7 nucleotides align to TRBD1. Germline-derived CDR1 and CDR2 are MDHEN and SYDVKM. This CDR3 region has 14 residues. V was pared by 6 bases and J by 7 bases, with 11 bases of the junction left unmatched. CDR3 sequence: CASSNDRVQATQYF. The CDR3 DNA reads as TGTGCCAGCAGCAATGACAGGGTCCAGGCGACCCAGTACTTC.